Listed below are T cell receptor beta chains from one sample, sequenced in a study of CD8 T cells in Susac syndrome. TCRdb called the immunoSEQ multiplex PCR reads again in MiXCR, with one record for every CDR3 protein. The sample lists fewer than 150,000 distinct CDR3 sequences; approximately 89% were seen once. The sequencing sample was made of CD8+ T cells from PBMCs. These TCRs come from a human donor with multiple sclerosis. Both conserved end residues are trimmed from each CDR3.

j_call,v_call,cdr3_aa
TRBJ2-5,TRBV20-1,SARGLAGEETQY
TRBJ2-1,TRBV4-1,ASVGGGYNEQF
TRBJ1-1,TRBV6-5,ASSYRLRGTANTEAF
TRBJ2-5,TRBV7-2,ASSELGRPQY
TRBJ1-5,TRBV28,ASNEQISNQPQH
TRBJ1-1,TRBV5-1,ASSLEPYTEAF
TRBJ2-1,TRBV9,ASSVVPSGSYEQF
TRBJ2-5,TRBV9,ASSPGGGTYQETQY
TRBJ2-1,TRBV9,ASSVGRGSGSSYNEQF
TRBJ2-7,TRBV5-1,ASSFGNPDSYEQY
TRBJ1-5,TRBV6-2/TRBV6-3,ASSYQEYSNQPQH
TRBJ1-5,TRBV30,AWKDGYSNQPQH